This passage covers 24 T cell receptor beta chains from one sample sequenced in a study of OX40 agonist ivuxolimab in advanced cancers. Clones were sequenced by immunoSEQ multiplex PCR, and TCRdb holds only the in-frame ones, with some missing. The sample consists of 80,000 to 100,000 clones, roughly 90% of them appearing once. The material sequenced was CD4+ or CD8+ T cells sorted from blood, taken in a trial of the OX40 agonist ivuxolimab. These receptors were collected from an adult with an advanced solid tumor such as melanoma, head and neck, liver or kidney cancer.

This clone was detected a few times. The V call is TRBV4-2, the J call TRBJ1-1; TRBD1 is a possible D gene (5 bases). There are 15 residues in the CDR3. Germline V CDR1 and CDR2: LGHNA, YNFKEQ. Trimming took 0 bases from V and 2 from J, leaving 10 bases between them. The CDR3 DNA is TGTGCCAGCAGCCAAGAGAGAACAGGAAACACTGAAGCTTTCTTT. Translation: CASSQERTGNTEAFF.

This clone came up a few times. This sequence joins TRBV15 and TRBJ1-6; D ambiguous. Germline V gene sequence: CDR1 LNHNV, CDR2 YYDKDF (reference sequence). Trimming removed 0 bases from V and 9 bases from J, with 12 bases in between. The CDR3 runs to 15 residues. As DNA, the CDR3 is TGTGCCACCAGCAGAGAGGCAGCCTATGGTTCACCCCTCCACTTT. This codes for CATSREAAYGSPLHF.

A single count supports this clone. The chain recombines TRBV5-4 with TRBJ2-3; 11 bases align to TRBD2. The CDR3 consists of 18 residues. V was pared by 3 bases and J by 2 bases, with 11 bases of the junction left unmatched. Per germline, CDR1 SGHNT and CDR2 YYREEE (reference sequence). CDR3 bases: TGTGCCAGCAGCTCAGGCCGGGCTAGCGGGAGGTCCACAGATACGCAGTATTTT. It yields the protein CASSSGRASGRSTDTQYF.

CDR3 nucleotides: TGTGCCAGCAGCTTCAGAGTATACGAGCAGTACTTC. Residues: CASSFRVYEQYF. The rearrangement links TRBV5-8 to TRBJ2-7; D gene ambiguous. The length of the CDR3 is 12 residues. Germline V gives CDR1 SGHTS, CDR2 YDEGEE. Trimming shortened V by 2 bases and J by 4 bases, and 7 bases separated the two germline ends.

The chain uses TRBV4-1 and TRBJ2-1; the D gene is possibly TRBD2 (6 bases). The V end lost 0 bases, the J end lost 4 bases, and 16 bases lay between the germline ends. This CDR3 region has 17 residues. Germline CDR1 reads MGHRA; CDR2 reads YSYEKL. CDR3 residues: CASSQDGNSGRYNEQFF. DNA of the CDR3: TGCGCCAGCAGCCAAGATGGTAATAGCGGTAGATACAATGAGCAGTTCTTC.

This clone was found once. V gene TRBV5-1 combines with J gene TRBJ2-7; the D gene is possibly TRBD1 (5 bases). Germline lookup yields CDR1 SGHRS and CDR2 YFSETQ. The ends were cut back, 0 bases at V and 2 bases at J, with 12 bases in the middle. CDR3 length: 15 amino acids. CDR3 protein: CASSLGGTLTYEQYF. CDR3 sequence (DNA): TGCGCCAGCAGCTTGGGGGGCACGCTAACCTACGAGCAGTACTTC.

This clone occurred a few times. J is TRBJ1-2 and V is TRBV2; 7 bases fit TRBD1. This CDR3 is 13 amino acids long. Germline values: CDR1 SNHLY, CDR2 FYNNEI. Trimming at V came to 10 bases and at J to 4 bases, leaving 9 bases not matched to a gene. CDR3: CATRQGEGYGYTF. The CDR3 nucleotides are TGTGCCACCCGACAGGGCGAGGGCTATGGCTACACCTTC.

This clone came up once. The CDR3 reads CASSLLIGQGEYEQYF. CDR3 sequence (DNA): TGTGCCAGCAGTTTACTTATAGGGCAGGGAGAATACGAGCAGTACTTC. This chain joins TRBV27 and TRBJ2-7; the D call may be TRBD1 or TRBD2 (5 bases each). The CDR3 runs to 16 residues. V was clipped by 2 bases and J by 4 bases, with 18 bases between them. CDR1 and CDR2 (germline): MNHEY, SMNVEV (reference sequence).

The chain uses TRBV9 and TRBJ2-5; D possibly corresponds to TRBD2 (5 bases). This CDR3 contains 14 residues. With 3 bases removed from V and 2 bases from J, the gap between germline ends came to 11 bases. Germline CDR1 SGDLS, CDR2 YYNGEE. Here the CDR3 DNA reads TGTGCCAGCAGCGGAGGGAACCCGCAAGAGACCCAGTACTTC. It specifies CASSGGNPQETQYF.

This clone was counted a few times. This chain connects TRBV7-3 to TRBJ1-6, with D possibly being TRBD1 (5 bases). Trimming took off 5 bases at V and 8 bases at J, with 13 bases between the two ends. The CDR3 consists of 14 residues. Germline V lookup: CDR1 SGHTA, CDR2 FQGTGA. CDR3 DNA: TGTGCCAGCAGCCCAGGGACCGCCTATTCACCCCTCCACTTT. This sequence encodes CASSPGTAYSPLHF.

CDR3 bases: TGTGCCAGTAATCGCGGGGGGTTGAGCTACACCTTC. Translated: CASNRGGLSYTF. The rearrangement joins TRBV19 to TRBJ1-2, with D maybe TRBD1 (5 bases). V dropped 7 bases and J dropped 9 bases, with 15 bases sitting between them. Germline lookup yields CDR1 LNHDA and CDR2 SQIVND (reference sequence). The CDR3 spans 12 residues.

The chain has TRBV5-6 and TRBJ2-7; 10 bases align to TRBD1. Per germline, CDR1 SGHDT and CDR2 YYEEEE. This CDR3 contains 15 residues. Trimming at V came to 0 bases and at J to 0 bases, leaving 0 bases not matched to a gene. The CDR3 loop reads CASSLGDRGSYEQYF. CDR3 sequence (DNA): TGTGCCAGCAGCTTGGGGGACAGGGGCTCCTACGAGCAGTACTTC.

V is TRBV11-2 and J is TRBJ1-1, with D possibly being TRBD1 (5 bases). There are 13 residues in the CDR3. Trimming left V 1 base short and J 6 bases short, with 9 bases between. CDR1 SGHAT and CDR2 FQNNGV come from the germline V gene. In nucleotides, the CDR3 is TGTGCCAGCAGCTTAGGCAGGGTAGCTGAAGCTTTCTTT. Its translation: CASSLGRVAEAFF.

The chain is built from TRBV5-4 and TRBJ2-5; maybe TRBD2 (5 bases). Germline CDR1 reads SGHNT; CDR2 reads YYREEE (reference sequence). V lost 0 bases to trimming and J lost 5 bases, with 14 bases between them. The CDR3 runs 15 residues. The chain's CDR3 is CASSLVRGWGETQYF. The CDR3 coding sequence is TGTGCCAGCAGCTTGGTCCGGGGTTGGGGTGAGACCCAGTACTTC.

The chain employs TRBV5-1 and TRBJ2-7; TRBD1 is a possible D gene (5 bases). There are 13 residues in the CDR3. V was clipped by 2 bases and J by 9 bases, with 15 bases between them. Germline values: CDR1 SGHRS, CDR2 YFSETQ. In DNA, the CDR3 is TGCGCCAGCAGCTTCGAAGACAGCTCGGGGCAGTACTTC. This codes for CASSFEDSSGQYF.

This clone was recorded once. The chain joins TRBV9 to TRBJ1-1; 9 bases are a match to TRBD1. CDR3 length: 16 residues. Unmatched junction bases numbered 11, after V lost 5 bases and J lost 3 bases. CDR1 and CDR2 from the germline V gene are SGDLS and YYNGEE. As DNA, the CDR3 is TGTGCCAGCAGTCAGGACAGGGGATCTATGTACACTGAAGCTTTCTTT. Protein sequence: CASSQDRGSMYTEAFF.

This chain uses TRBV30 with TRBJ2-1, with no clear D. Trimming left V 1 base short and J 3 bases short, with 10 bases between. There are 14 residues in the CDR3. Per germline, CDR1 GTSNPN and CDR2 SVGIG (reference sequence). The CDR3 is CAWSAGSFYNEQFF. The CDR3 DNA sequence: TGTGCCTGGAGTGCGGGCAGCTTCTACAATGAGCAGTTCTTC.

V usage is TRBV18 and J usage is TRBJ1-6, with TRBD1 identical over 7 bases. CDR3 size: 16 residues. The V gene's germline CDR1 is KGHSH and CDR2 LQKENI. After removal of 3 bases from V and 3 bases from J, the junction contained 5 bases not matched to a gene. The CDR3 DNA follows: TGTGCCAGCTCACCCCCGGGACAGAACTATAATTCACCCCTCCACTTT. It yields the protein CASSPPGQNYNSPLHF.

This clone occurred a few times. V usage is TRBV27 and J usage is TRBJ2-3; no definite D call. V was clipped by 3 bases and J by 1 base, with 11 bases between them. There are 15 residues in the CDR3. The germline V gene encodes CDR1 MNHEY and CDR2 SMNVEV (reference sequence). In nucleotides, the CDR3 is TGTGCCAGCAGTTTCTGGGGTGTGGGCACAGATACGCAGTATTTT. Protein sequence: CASSFWGVGTDTQYF.

The CDR3 DNA is TGTGCCACCAGCAGAGAAGGAAGTCCCACAGATACGCAGTATTTT. It is translated as CATSREGSPTDTQYF. J is TRBJ2-3 and V is TRBV15; D is uncertain. CDR1 and CDR2 (germline): LNHNV, YYDKDF (reference sequence). Trimming pared 0 bases from V and 2 bases from J, leaving 9 bases between. The CDR3 spans 15 residues.

The rearrangement joins TRBV9 to TRBJ2-1; no reliable D call. Germline CDR1 and CDR2: SGDLS and YYNGEE. V was shortened by 1 base and J by 5 bases, with 7 bases between the two germline ends. CDR3 size: 13 residues. CDR3 DNA sequence: TGTGCCAGCAGCGTACTCGGAAACAATGAGCAGTTCTTC. This sequence encodes CASSVLGNNEQFF.

A single count supports this clone. The rearrangement links TRBV2 to TRBJ2-4; 7 bases are a match to TRBD1. Germline CDR1 SNHLY, CDR2 FYNNEI. This CDR3 has 14 residues. The V segment lost 5 bases and the J segment 8 bases; nucleotides outside the gene matches: 9. The CDR3 here is CASSQQGSKDIQYF. The CDR3, as DNA: TGTGCCAGCAGTCAACAGGGGTCAAAGGACATTCAGTACTTC.

This clone occurred once. DNA for the CDR3: TGTGCCTACCCCTATCCCAGGAGCTCCTACGAGCAGTACTTC. Protein sequence: CAYPYPRSSYEQYF. This chain connects TRBV6-5 to TRBJ2-7; no definite D call. The V and J ends lost 11 bases and 0 bases respectively, with 17 bases between them. This CDR3 contains 14 residues. In germline, CDR1 is MNHEY, CDR2 SVGAGI.

The V gene is TRBV6-5, the J gene TRBJ2-5; D not certain. V was pared by 0 bases and J by 5 bases, with 13 bases between. The CDR3 totals 15 residues. Germline values: CDR1 MNHEY, CDR2 SVGAGI. CDR3 sequence: CASSYSTRPWETQYF. Here the CDR3 DNA reads TGTGCCAGCAGTTACTCGACGCGCCCGTGGGAGACCCAGTACTTC.